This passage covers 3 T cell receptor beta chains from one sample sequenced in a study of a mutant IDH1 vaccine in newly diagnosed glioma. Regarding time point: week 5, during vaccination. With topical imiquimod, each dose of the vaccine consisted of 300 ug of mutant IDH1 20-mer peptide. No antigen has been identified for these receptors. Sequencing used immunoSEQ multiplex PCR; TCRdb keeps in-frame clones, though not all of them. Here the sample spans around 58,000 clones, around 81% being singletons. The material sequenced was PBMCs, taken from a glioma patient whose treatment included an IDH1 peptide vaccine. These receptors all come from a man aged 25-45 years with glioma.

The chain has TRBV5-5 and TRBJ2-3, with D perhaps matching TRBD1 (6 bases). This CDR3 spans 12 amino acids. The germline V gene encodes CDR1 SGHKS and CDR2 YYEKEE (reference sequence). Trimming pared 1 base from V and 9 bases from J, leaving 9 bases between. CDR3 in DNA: TGTGCCAGCAGCTTGTCCACAGGGACGCAGTATTTT. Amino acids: CASSLSTGTQYF.

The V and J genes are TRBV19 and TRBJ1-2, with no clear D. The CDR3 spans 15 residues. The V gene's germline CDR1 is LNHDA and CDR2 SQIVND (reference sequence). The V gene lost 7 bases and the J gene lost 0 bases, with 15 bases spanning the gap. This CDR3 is CASTGSFLANYGYTF. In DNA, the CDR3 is TGTGCCAGTACGGGCAGTTTCCTAGCTAACTATGGCTACACCTTC. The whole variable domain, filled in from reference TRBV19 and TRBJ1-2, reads DGGITQSPKYLFRKEGQNVTLSCEQNLNHDAMYWYRQDPGQGLRLIYYSQIVNDFQKGDIAEGYSVSREKKESFPLTVTSAQKNPTAFYLCASTGSFLANYGYTFGSGTRLTVV.

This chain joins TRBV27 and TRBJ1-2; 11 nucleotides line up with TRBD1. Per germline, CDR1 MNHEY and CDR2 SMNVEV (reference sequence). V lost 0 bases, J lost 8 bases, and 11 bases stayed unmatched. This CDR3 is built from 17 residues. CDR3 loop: CASSLSSGQGAVSGYTF. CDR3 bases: TGTGCCAGCAGTTTATCGTCCGGACAGGGGGCGGTTAGCGGCTACACCTTC.